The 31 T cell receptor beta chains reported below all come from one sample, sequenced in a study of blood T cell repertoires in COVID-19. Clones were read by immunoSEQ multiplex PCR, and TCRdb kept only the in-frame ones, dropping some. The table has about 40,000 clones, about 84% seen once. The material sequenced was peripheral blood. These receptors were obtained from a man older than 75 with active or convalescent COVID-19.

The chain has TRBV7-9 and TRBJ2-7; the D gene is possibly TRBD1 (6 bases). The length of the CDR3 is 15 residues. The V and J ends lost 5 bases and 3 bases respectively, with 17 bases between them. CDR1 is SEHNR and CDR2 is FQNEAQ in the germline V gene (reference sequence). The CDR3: CASSLKIGQFYEQYF. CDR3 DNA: TGTGCCAGCAGCCTCAAAATTGGACAGTTCTACGAGCAGTACTTC.

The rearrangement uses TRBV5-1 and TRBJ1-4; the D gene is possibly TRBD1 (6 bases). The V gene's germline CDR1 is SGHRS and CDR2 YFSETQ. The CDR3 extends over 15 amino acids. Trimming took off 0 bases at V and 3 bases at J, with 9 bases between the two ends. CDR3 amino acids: CASSLDYRANEKLFF. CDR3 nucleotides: TGCGCCAGCAGCTTGGATTACAGGGCTAATGAAAAACTGTTTTTT.

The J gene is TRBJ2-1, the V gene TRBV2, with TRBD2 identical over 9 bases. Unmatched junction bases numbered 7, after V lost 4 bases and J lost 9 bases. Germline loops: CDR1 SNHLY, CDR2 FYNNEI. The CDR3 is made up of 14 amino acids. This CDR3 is CASSGGLAVGEQFF. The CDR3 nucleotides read TGTGCCAGCAGTGGGGGACTAGCCGTCGGTGAGCAGTTCTTC.

DNA of the CDR3: TGTGCCAGCAGCTCGACTGCCCTCACCTACGAGCAGTACTTC. Its translation is CASSSTALTYEQYF. The V and J genes are TRBV7-2 and TRBJ2-7; unclear D gene. CDR1 and CDR2 from the germline V gene are SGHTA and FQGNSA. This CDR3 is 14 amino acids long. V was clipped by 4 bases and J by 2 bases, with 12 bases between them. Full variable domain (remainder filled in from reference TRBV7-2 and TRBJ2-7): GAGVSQSPSNKVTEKGKDVELRCDPISGHTALYWYRQSLGQGLEFLIYFQGNSAPDKSGLPSDRFSAERTGGSVSTLTIQRTQQEDSAVYLCASSSTALTYEQYFGPGTRLTVT.

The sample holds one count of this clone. The CDR3 DNA is TGTGCCAGCAGCTTAGCGGGGTCTAACAGGGGGCAGGGTTTTGGTGAGCAGTTCTTC. Its protein product is CASSLAGSNRGQGFGEQFF. This chain joins TRBV7-6 and TRBJ2-1; TRBD1 matches 9 bases. The length of the CDR3 is 19 residues. Germline CDR1 is SGHVS and CDR2 is FNYEAQ. The junction had 18 bases not matched to a gene; V was cut back by 0 bases and J by 9 bases.

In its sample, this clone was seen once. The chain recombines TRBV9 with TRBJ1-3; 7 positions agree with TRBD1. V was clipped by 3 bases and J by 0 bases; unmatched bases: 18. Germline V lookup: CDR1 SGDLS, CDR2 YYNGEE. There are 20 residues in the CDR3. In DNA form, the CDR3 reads TGTGCCAGCAGCGCCCCCGGGCGGCCGGACAGGTCAGACTCTGGAAACACCATATATTTT. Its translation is CASSAPGRPDRSDSGNTIYF.

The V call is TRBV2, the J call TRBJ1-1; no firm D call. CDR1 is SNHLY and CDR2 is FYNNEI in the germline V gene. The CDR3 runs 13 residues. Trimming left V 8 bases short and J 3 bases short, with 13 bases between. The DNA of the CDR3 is TGTGCCAGCGAGGACCTCGGGGACACTGAAGCTTTCTTT. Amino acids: CASEDLGDTEAFF.

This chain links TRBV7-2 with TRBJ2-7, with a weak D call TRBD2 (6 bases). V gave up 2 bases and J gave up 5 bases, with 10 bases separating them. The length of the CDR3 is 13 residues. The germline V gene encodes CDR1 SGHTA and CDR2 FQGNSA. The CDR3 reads CASSLIADHEQYF. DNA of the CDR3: TGTGCCAGCAGCTTAATAGCGGACCACGAGCAGTACTTC.

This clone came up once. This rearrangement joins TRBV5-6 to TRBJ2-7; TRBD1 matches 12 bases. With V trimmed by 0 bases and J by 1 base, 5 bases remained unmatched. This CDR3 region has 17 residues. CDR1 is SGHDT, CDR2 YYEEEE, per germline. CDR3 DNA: TGTGCCAGCAGCTTGGCCGGGACAGGGGGCAGATCCTACGAGCAGTACTTC. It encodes CASSLAGTGGRSYEQYF. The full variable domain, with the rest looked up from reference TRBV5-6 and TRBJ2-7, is DAGVTQSPTHLIKTRGQQVTLRCSPKSGHDTVSWYQQALGQGPQFIFQYYEEEERQRGNFPDRFSGHQFPNYSSELNVNALLLGDSALYLCASSLAGTGGRSYEQYFGPGTRLTVT.

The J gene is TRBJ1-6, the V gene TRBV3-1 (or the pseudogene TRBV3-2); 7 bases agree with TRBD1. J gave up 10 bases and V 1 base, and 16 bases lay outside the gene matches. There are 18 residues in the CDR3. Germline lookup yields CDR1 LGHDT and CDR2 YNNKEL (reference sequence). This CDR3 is CASSQVTRQGCGSSPLHF. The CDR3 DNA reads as TGTGCCAGCAGCCAAGTTACGCGACAGGGATGCGGCAGCTCACCCCTCCACTTT.

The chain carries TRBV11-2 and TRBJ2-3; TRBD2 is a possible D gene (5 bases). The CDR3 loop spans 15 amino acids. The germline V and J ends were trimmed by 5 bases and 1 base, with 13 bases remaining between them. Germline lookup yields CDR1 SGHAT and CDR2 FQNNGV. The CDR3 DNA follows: TGTGCCAGCAGCCCCCGCGTCGGGGGCACAGATACGCAGTATTTT. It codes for CASSPRVGGTDTQYF.

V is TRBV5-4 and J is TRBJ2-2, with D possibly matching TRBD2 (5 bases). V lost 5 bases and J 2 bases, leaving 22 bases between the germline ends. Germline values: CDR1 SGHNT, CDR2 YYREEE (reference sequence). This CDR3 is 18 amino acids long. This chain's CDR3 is CASRRGTDMFGNTGELFF. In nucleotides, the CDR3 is TGTGCCAGCAGACGGGGAACGGATATGTTCGGCAACACCGGGGAGCTGTTTTTT.

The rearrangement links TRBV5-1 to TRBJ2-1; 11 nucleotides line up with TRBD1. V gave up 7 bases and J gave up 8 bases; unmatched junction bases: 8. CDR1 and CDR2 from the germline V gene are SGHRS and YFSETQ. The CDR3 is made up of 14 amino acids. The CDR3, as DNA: TGCGCCAGCGGCCCGGGACAGGGGGGATATGAGCAGTTCTTC. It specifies CASGPGQGGYEQFF.

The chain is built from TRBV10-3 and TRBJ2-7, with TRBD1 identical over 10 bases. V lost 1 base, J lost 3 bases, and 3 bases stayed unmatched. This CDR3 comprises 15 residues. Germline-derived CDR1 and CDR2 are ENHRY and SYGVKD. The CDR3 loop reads CAISELRTGGYEQYF. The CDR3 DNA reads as TGTGCCATCAGTGAGTTGAGGACAGGGGGCTACGAGCAGTACTTC.

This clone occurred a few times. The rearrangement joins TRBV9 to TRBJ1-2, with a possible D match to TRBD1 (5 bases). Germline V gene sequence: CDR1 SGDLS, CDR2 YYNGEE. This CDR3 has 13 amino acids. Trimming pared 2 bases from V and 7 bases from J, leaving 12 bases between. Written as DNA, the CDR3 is TGTGCCAGCAGCGTTGACAGAGGACGTGGCTACACCTTC. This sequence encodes CASSVDRGRGYTF.

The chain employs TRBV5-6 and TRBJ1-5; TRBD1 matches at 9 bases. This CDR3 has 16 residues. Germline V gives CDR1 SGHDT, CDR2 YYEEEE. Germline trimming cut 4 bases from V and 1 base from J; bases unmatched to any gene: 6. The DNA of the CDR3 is TGTGCCAGCAGCACGAGGGACAGGGTCAGCAATCAGCCCCAGCATTTT. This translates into CASSTRDRVSNQPQHF. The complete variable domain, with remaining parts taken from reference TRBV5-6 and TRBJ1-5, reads DAGVTQSPTHLIKTRGQQVTLRCSPKSGHDTVSWYQQALGQGPQFIFQYYEEEERQRGNFPDRFSGHQFPNYSSELNVNALLLGDSALYLCASSTRDRVSNQPQHFGDGTRLSIL.

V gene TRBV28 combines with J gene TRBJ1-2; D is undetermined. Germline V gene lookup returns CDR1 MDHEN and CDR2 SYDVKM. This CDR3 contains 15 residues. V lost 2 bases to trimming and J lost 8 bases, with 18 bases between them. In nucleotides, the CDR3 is TGTGCCAGCAGTTTAATATGGTCCGACTTCTCGGGCTACACCTTC. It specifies CASSLIWSDFSGYTF.

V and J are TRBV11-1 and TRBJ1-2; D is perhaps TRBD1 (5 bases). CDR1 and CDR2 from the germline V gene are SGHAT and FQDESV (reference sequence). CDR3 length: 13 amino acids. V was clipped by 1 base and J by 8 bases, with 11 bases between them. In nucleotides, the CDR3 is TGTGCCAGCAGCTTAGAAAGGGGCGCCGGCTACACCTTC. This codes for CASSLERGAGYTF. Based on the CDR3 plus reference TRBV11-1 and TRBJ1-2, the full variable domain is EAEVAQSPRYKITEKSQAVAFWCDPISGHATLYWYRQILGQGPELLVQFQDESVVDDSQLPKDRFSAERLKGVDSTLKIQPAELGDSAMYLCASSLERGAGYTFGSGTRLTVV.

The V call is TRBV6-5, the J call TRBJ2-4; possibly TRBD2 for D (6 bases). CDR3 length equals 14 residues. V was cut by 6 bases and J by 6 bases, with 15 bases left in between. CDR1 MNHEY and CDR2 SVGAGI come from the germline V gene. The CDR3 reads CASRPGGQGNIQYF. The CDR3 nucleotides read TGTGCCAGCAGGCCCGGGGGTCAGGGAAACATTCAGTACTTC.

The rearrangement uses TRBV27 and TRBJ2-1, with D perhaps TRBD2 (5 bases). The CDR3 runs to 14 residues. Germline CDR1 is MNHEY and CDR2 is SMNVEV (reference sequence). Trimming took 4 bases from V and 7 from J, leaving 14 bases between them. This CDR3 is CASSSGVGENEQFF. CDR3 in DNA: TGTGCCAGCAGTTCGGGTGTCGGGGAGAATGAGCAGTTCTTC.

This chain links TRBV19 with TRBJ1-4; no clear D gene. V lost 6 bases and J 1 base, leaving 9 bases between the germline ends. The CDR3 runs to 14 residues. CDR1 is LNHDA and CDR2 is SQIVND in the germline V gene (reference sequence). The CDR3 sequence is CASRNFGTNEKLFF. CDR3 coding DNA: TGTGCCAGTAGGAACTTTGGAACTAATGAAAAACTGTTTTTT. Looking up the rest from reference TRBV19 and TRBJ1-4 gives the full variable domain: DGGITQSPKYLFRKEGQNVTLSCEQNLNHDAMYWYRQDPGQGLRLIYYSQIVNDFQKGDIAEGYSVSREKKESFPLTVTSAQKNPTAFYLCASRNFGTNEKLFFGSGTQLSVL.

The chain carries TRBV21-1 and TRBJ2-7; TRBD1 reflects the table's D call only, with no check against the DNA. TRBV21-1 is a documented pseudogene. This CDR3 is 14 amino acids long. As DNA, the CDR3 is TGTGCCAGCAGCGGGACAGGGGGCGGATACGAGCAGTACTTC. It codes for CASSGTGGGYEQYF.

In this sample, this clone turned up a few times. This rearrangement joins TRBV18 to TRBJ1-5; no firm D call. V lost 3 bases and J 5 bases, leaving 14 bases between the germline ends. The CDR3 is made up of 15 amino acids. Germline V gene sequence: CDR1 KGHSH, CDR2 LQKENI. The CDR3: CASSPTNDFDQPQHF. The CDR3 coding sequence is TGTGCCAGCTCACCGACTAACGACTTCGATCAGCCCCAGCATTTT.

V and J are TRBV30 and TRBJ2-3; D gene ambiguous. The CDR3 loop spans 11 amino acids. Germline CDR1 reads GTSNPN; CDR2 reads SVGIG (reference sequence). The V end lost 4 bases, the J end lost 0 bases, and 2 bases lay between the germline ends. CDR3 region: CAWTSTDTQYF. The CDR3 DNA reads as TGTGCCTGGACTAGCACAGATACGCAGTATTTT.

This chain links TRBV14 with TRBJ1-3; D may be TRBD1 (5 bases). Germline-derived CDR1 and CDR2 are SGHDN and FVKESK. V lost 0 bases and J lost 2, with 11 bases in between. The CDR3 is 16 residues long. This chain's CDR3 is CASSQDRVGAGNTIYF. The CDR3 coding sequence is TGTGCCAGCAGCCAAGATCGGGTAGGGGCTGGAAACACCATATATTTT.

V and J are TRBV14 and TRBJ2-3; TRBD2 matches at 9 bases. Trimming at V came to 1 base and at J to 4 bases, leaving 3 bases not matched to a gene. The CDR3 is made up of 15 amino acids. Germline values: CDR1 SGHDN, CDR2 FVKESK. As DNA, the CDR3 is TGTGCCAGCAGCCAAGCAAGCGGGAGGCCAGATACGCAGTATTTT. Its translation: CASSQASGRPDTQYF. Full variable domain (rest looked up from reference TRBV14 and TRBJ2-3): EAGVTQFPSHSVIEKGQTVTLRCDPISGHDNLYWYRRVMGKEIKFLLHFVKESKQDESGMPNNRFLAERTGGTYSTLKVQPAELEDSGVYFCASSQASGRPDTQYFGPGTRLTVL.

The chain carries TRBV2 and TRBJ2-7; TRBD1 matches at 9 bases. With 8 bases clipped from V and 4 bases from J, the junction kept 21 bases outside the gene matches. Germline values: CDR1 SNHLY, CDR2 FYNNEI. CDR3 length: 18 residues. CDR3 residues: CASDFPHDRDRDVYEQYF. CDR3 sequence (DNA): TGTGCCAGCGACTTCCCGCACGACCGGGACAGGGACGTATACGAGCAGTACTTC.

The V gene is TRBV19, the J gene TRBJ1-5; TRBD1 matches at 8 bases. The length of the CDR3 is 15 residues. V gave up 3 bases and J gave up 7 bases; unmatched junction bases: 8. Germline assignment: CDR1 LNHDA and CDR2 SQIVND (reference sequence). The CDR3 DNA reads TGTGCCAGTAGTATGGTCCGGACAGGGAACCAGCCCCAGCATTTT. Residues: CASSMVRTGNQPQHF.

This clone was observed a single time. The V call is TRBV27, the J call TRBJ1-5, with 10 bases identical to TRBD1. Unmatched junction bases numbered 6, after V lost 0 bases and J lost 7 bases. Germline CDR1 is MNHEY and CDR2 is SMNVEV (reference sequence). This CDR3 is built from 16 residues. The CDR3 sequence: CASSLSWDRGGQPQHF. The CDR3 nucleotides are TGTGCCAGCAGTTTATCCTGGGACAGGGGAGGCCAGCCCCAGCATTTT.

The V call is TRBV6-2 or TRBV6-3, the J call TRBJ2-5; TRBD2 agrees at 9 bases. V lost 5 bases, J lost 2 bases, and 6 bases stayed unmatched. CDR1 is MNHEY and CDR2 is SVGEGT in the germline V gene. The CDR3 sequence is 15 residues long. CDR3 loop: CASSGMGLAQETQYF. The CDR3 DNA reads TGTGCCAGCAGTGGTATGGGACTAGCTCAAGAGACCCAGTACTTC.

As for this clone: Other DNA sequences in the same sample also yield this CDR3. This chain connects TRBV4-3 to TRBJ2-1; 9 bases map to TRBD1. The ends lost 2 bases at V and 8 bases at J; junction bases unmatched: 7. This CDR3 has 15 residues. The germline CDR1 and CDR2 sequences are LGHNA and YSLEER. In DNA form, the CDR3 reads TGCGCCAGCAGCCAAAGGACAGGGGCAGGGTATGAGCAGTTCTTC. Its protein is CASSQRTGAGYEQFF.